Sequencing of this T cell receptor beta chain was carried out in a study of regulatory T cells in long-lasting Graves disease. Time point defined: newly diagnosed GD, antithyroid drugs for less than 3 months. RNA from PBMCs was the source of the TCR library. An endocrinology department in Xi'an, China, supplied the patients. This clonotype was counted at least ten times. For TCR beta, libraries came from iRepertoire HTBI primers and Arm-PCR of CDR3 regions. TCRdb independently ran MiXCR on the multiplex PCR reads; one entry per CDR3 protein. The sample holds around 500,000 distinct CDR3 sequences; about 13% are singletons and the top ten take roughly 9.7%. Another study also made use of these data, one on T cells in Graves' hyperthyroidism and ophthalmopathy. That study reports: Researchers barred patients who had uncontrolled infection, other autoimmune disease, pregnancy or lactation. Researchers ran a first-round RT-PCR on the TCR CDR3 using the HTBI primer set.

The source material was peripheral blood mononuclear cells (PBMCs), sampled at new diagnosis, from a patient treated with antithyroid drugs. This TCR derives from a man younger than 40 with Graves disease.

CDR3 sequence: CASSLQSGQPQHF. The CDR3 bases are TGTGCCAGCAGTTTACAAAGTGGACAGCCCCAGCATTTT. The chain links TRBV6-2 or TRBV6-3 to TRBJ1-5; D is unresolved. Trimming left V 4 bases short and J 7 bases short, with 11 bases between. There are 13 residues in the CDR3. CDR1 MNHEY and CDR2 SVGEGT come from the germline V gene.